The next 2 T cell receptor beta chains were all read from a single sample in a study of beta chain features in type 1 diabetes. The investigators reverse transcribed all of the isolated RNA, so they sequenced expressed TCRB transcripts. Sequencing was performed with immunoSEQ multiplex PCR; in TCRdb, only in-frame clones are kept and a portion is missing. The data show under 300,000 clones, 8% seen once. The specimen sequenced was central memory CD4+ T cells from blood. These receptors were obtained from a woman in her late teens or twenties in good health.

The rearrangement joins TRBV10-3 to TRBJ2-1, with TRBD2 matching 9 bases. Germline values: CDR1 ENHRY, CDR2 SYGVKD. The ends lost 3 bases at V and 7 bases at J; junction bases unmatched: 7. The CDR3 has 15 amino acids. In DNA, the CDR3 is TGTGCCATCAGTGATAGCGGGAGAGGAGGAAATGAGCAGTTCTTC. It is translated as CAISDSGRGGNEQFF.

In its sample, this clone was seen a few times. V usage is TRBV5-1 and J usage is TRBJ2-3; 7 bases are shared with TRBD2. Germline V gives CDR1 SGHRS, CDR2 YFSETQ. CDR3 length equals 13 residues. Germline trimming cut 7 bases from V and 3 bases from J; bases unmatched to any gene: 5. CDR3 loop: CASSGGGTDTQYF. DNA of the CDR3: TGCGCCAGCTCCGGCGGGGGAACAGATACGCAGTATTTT.